This T cell receptor (beta chain) was recovered during a study of post-analysis software for immune sequencing data. Whole-study results and caveats: Controls showed significantly higher normalized Chao1 diversity than did multiple sclerosis patients. Comparison of patients with controls showed a handful of TRBV segments more frequent in patients, TRBV5-6, TRBV5-1 and TRBV20-1 among them.

Built from TCR beta cDNA, the libraries had unique molecular identifiers in them. Input amounts of roughly 0.85 to 10 million T cells were used. These gave about 500,000 cDNA molecules, so each molecule approximated one T cell. TCRdb reprocessed the PCR reads via MiXCR and lists one record per CDR3 protein. The sample holds about 430,000 distinct CDR3 sequences, more than 30% seen once. As concerns this clonotype: Antigen: not known.

V lost 1 base, J lost 6 bases, and 8 bases lay in between. CDR1 and CDR2 (germline): MNHNS, SASEGT. CDR3 length: 13 amino acids. The receptor was derived from a girl aged 2-10 years with multiple sclerosis. The chain combines TRBV6-1 with TRBJ2-3, with unresolved D. The sequenced sample consisted of blood. CDR3 sequence (DNA): TGTGCCAGCAGTGAAGGATTAAGGGATACGCAGTATTTT. Protein sequence: CASSEGLRDTQYF.